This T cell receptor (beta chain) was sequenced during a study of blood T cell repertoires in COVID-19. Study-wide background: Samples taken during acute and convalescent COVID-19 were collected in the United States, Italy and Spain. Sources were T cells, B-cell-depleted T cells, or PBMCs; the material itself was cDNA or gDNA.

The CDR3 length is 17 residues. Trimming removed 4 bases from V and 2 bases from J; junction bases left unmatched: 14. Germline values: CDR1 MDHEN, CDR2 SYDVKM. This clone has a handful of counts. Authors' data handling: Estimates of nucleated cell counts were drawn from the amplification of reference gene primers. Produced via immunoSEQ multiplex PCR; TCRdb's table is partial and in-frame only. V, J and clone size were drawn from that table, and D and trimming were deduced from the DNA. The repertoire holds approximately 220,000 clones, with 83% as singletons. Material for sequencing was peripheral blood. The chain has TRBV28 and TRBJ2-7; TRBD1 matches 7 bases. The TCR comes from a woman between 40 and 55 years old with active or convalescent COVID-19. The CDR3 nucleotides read TGTGCCAGCAGTTCACGATTACAGGGGAGTTCCCCCTACGAGCAGTACTTC. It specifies CASSSRLQGSSPYEQYF. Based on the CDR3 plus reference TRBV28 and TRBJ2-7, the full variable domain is DVKVTQSSRYLVKRTGEKVFLECVQDMDHENMFWYRQDPGLGLRLIYFSYDVKMKEKGDIPEGYSVSREKKERFSLILESASTNQTSMYLCASSSRLQGSSPYEQYFGPGTRLTVT.